These 26 T cell receptor beta chains originate from one sample sequenced in a study of monozygotic twins with inflammatory bowel disease. TCRdb re-analyzed the 5' RACE reads; it lists each CDR3 protein once, without DNA. The sample data list about 150,000 distinct CDR3 sequences. The sequenced material came from blood. The source is a human donor with ulcerative colitis or Crohn's disease, or a healthy co-twin of an affected twin (not recorded which).

The genes are TRBV7-3 and TRBJ2-2. The CDR3 is 13 residues long. Germline values: CDR1 SGHTA, CDR2 FQGTGA. This chain's CDR3 is CASSLSNTGELFF.

This chain connects TRBV10-3 to TRBJ2-7; TCRdb proposes TRBD1, but this gene call is untestable without DNA. The germline V gene encodes CDR1 ENHRY and CDR2 SYGVKD. The CDR3 contains 14 residues. This CDR3 is CAIARGQSSYEQYF.

CDR3 residues: CASSVRSNTEAFF. The chain couples TRBV9 to TRBJ1-1. The CDR3 totals 13 residues. Germline V gene sequence: CDR1 SGDLS, CDR2 YYNGEE.

V is TRBV19 and J is TRBJ2-1; TCRdb indicates TRBD1, and absent DNA this call remains unverified. The CDR3 runs 14 residues. Looked up from germline, CDR1 is LNHDA and CDR2 is SQIVND (reference sequence). The CDR3 sequence: CATKPWTESNEQFF.

This chain links TRBV2 with TRBJ1-5; absent DNA, TCRdb's TRBD1 call cannot be checked. Germline assignment: CDR1 SNHLY and CDR2 FYNNEI. The CDR3 extends over 14 amino acids. CDR3 protein: CASRRTGDYEPQHF. Filled out from reference TRBV2 and TRBJ1-5, the complete variable domain reads EPEVTQTPSHQVTQMGQEVILRCVPISNHLYFYWYRQILGQKVEFLVSFYNNEISEKSEIFDDQFSVERPDGSNFTLKIRSTKLEDSAMYFCASRRTGDYEPQHFGDGTRLSIL.

The rearrangement joins TRBV6-1 to TRBJ1-6; TCRdb outputs TRBD1, but without DNA this stays unchecked. The germline gives CDR1 MNHNS, CDR2 SASEGT. The CDR3 contains 16 residues. This CDR3 reads CASSPPVGARNSPLHF.

The gene calls are TRBV30 and TRBJ1-5; TCRdb's D call, TRBD1, is unchecked because there is no DNA. From germline, CDR1 is GTSNPN and CDR2 SVGIG (reference sequence). The CDR3 runs to 14 residues. The CDR3 sequence: CAWSPGDRVQPQHF.

The rearrangement uses TRBV5-1 and TRBJ1-4; TCRdb's D call of TRBD1 is untestable without DNA. Germline CDR1 is SGHRS and CDR2 is YFSETQ. The CDR3 consists of 16 residues. CDR3 loop: CASSTAGVATNEKLFF.

This sequence joins TRBV5-1 and TRBJ2-7; with no DNA, the TCRdb D assignment of TRBD2 cannot be verified. CDR3 length: 14 residues. Germline assignment: CDR1 SGHRS and CDR2 YFSETQ. CDR3 loop: CASSATSGVYEQYF.

The rearrangement joins TRBV5-1 to TRBJ1-1. Germline lookup yields CDR1 SGHRS and CDR2 YFSETQ. The CDR3 length is 14 residues. CDR3 amino acids: CASSLAERTREAFF.

The chain carries TRBV18 and TRBJ1-1. The germline CDR1 and CDR2 sequences are KGHSH and LQKENI. This CDR3 spans 14 amino acids. CDR3 sequence: CASSRQGVNTEAFF.

This chain connects TRBV24-1 to TRBJ2-2; TCRdb names TRBD2, which stays unverified in the absence of DNA. Germline CDR1 is KGHDR and CDR2 is SFDVKD. The CDR3 runs to 14 residues. The CDR3 here is CATSREGPTGELFF.

The CDR3 protein is CASSLGGPREKLFF. V gene TRBV28 combines with J gene TRBJ1-4. CDR1 and CDR2 from the germline V gene are MDHEN and SYDVKM. The CDR3 contains 14 residues. Looking up the rest from reference TRBV28 and TRBJ1-4 gives the full variable domain: DVKVTQSSRYLVKRTGEKVFLECVQDMDHENMFWYRQDPGLGLRLIYFSYDVKMKEKGDIPEGYSVSREKKERFSLILESASTNQTSMYLCASSLGGPREKLFFGSGTQLSVL.

The J gene is TRBJ2-1, the V gene TRBV3-1; TCRdb reports TRBD2, a call that lacks DNA to check it against. CDR1 is LGHDT and CDR2 is YNNKEL in the germline V gene (reference sequence). The CDR3 has 17 amino acids. The CDR3 loop is CASSQKQGLAGLNEQFF.

V gene TRBV10-3 combines with J gene TRBJ2-3; the TCRdb call, TRBD2, lacks DNA for checking. The CDR3 consists of 16 residues. Germline values: CDR1 ENHRY, CDR2 SYGVKD. CDR3 in amino acids: CAISEPESGVTDTQYF.

V usage is TRBV2 and J usage is TRBJ1-1. From germline, CDR1 is SNHLY and CDR2 FYNNEI. The CDR3 is 13 residues long. CDR3 loop: CASSAERNTEAFF.

The CDR3 sequence is CASSHQETEAFF. The chain carries TRBV18 and TRBJ1-1. The CDR3 length is 12 residues. CDR1 is KGHSH and CDR2 is LQKENI in the germline V gene.

This chain links TRBV7-3 with TRBJ2-3; there is no DNA to check the TCRdb D call of TRBD1. Germline CDR1 and CDR2: SGHTA and FQGTGA. There are 16 residues in the CDR3. CDR3 protein: CASSPGKGRSTDTQYF.

The J gene is TRBJ2-5, the V gene TRBV5-1; TCRdb outputs TRBD2, but without DNA this stays unchecked. Germline CDR1 and CDR2: SGHRS and YFSETQ. The CDR3 has 14 residues. The CDR3 sequence is CASRLSRHQETQYF.

This chain joins TRBV2 and TRBJ2-3; the D call of TRBD1 rests on TCRdb alone, since no DNA is present to check it. The CDR3 is 13 amino acids. Germline loops: CDR1 SNHLY, CDR2 FYNNEI. This CDR3 reads CASRDRGTDTQYF.

The chain uses TRBV29-1 and TRBJ2-7; TCRdb's assignment of TRBD1 cannot be checked, as there is no DNA. Germline V CDR1 and CDR2: SQVTM, ANQGSEA. The CDR3 runs 13 residues. This CDR3 reads CSAGTGGAGEQYF.

The chain couples TRBV14 to TRBJ2-2; the TCRdb call, TRBD1, lacks DNA for checking. Per germline, CDR1 SGHDN and CDR2 FVKESK. This CDR3 has 15 residues. The chain's CDR3 is CASSQWAGHTGELFF. The whole variable domain, filled in from reference TRBV14 and TRBJ2-2, reads EAGVTQFPSHSVIEKGQTVTLRCDPISGHDNLYWYRRVMGKEIKFLLHFVKESKQDESGMPNNRFLAERTGGTYSTLKVQPAELEDSGVYFCASSQWAGHTGELFFGEGSRLTVL.

The chain uses TRBV20-1 and TRBJ2-1; as DNA is missing, the TRBD1 call by TCRdb cannot be tested. This CDR3 spans 15 amino acids. Germline-derived CDR1 and CDR2 are DFQATT and SNEGSKA (reference sequence). The CDR3 region is CSAPGSPPSYNEQFF.

The J gene is TRBJ1-2, the V gene TRBV7-3; TCRdb indicates TRBD1, and absent DNA this call remains unverified. The CDR3 runs to 14 residues. Germline loops: CDR1 SGHTA, CDR2 FQGTGA. The CDR3 protein is CASSQQGPNYGYTF.

The genes are TRBV6-5 and TRBJ2-1; TCRdb selects TRBD2, and the lack of DNA leaves this call unchecked. CDR3 length: 17 amino acids. Looked up from germline, CDR1 is MNHEY and CDR2 is SVGAGI. CDR3 sequence: CASSYAPPSSSYNEQFF.

Here the CDR3 reads CATSDLNEGRVGETQYF. The rearrangement links TRBV24-1 to TRBJ2-5; TCRdb calls TRBD2, which cannot be checked without DNA. Germline CDR1 KGHDR, CDR2 SFDVKD. The CDR3 is 17 amino acids.